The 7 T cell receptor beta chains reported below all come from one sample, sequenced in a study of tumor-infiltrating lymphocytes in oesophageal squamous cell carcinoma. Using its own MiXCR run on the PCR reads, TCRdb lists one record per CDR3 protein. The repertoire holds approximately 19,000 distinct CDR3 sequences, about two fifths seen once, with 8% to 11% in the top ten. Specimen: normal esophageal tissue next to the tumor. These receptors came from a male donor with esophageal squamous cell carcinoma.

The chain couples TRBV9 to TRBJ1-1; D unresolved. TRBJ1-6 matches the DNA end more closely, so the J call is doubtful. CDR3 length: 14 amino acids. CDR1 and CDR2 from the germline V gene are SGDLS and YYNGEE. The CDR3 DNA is TGTGCCAGCAGCGTGGCCGACGTAGATTCACCCCTCCACTTT. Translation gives CASSVADVDSPLHF.

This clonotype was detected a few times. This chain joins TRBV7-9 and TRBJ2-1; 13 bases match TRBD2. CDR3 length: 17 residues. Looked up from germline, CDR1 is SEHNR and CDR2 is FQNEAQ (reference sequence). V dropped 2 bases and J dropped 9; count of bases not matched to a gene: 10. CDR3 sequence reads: CASSLRDGTSGNVEQFF. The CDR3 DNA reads TGTGCCAGCAGCTTAAGAGACGGGACTAGCGGGAATGTTGAGCAGTTCTTC.

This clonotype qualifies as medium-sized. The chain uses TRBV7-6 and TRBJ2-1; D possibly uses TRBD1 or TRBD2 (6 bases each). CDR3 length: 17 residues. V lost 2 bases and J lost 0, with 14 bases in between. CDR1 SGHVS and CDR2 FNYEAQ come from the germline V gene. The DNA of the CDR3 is TGTGCCAGCAGCTTAAAGGGGGGTTTAAGCTCCTACAATGAGCAGTTCTTC. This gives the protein CASSLKGGLSSYNEQFF. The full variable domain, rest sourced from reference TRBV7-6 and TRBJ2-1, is GAGVSQSPRYKVTKRGQDVALRCDPISGHVSLYWYRQALGQGPEFLTYFNYEAQQDKSGLPNDRFSAERPEGSISTLTIQRTEQRDSAMYRCASSLKGGLSSYNEQFFGPGTRLTVL.

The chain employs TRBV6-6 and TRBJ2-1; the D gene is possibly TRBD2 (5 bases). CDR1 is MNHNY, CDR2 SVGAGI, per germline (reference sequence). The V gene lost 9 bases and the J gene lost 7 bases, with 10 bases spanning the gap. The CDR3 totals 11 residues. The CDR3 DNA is TGTGCCAGTTATTCGGGGAATGAGCAGTTCTTC. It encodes CASYSGNEQFF.

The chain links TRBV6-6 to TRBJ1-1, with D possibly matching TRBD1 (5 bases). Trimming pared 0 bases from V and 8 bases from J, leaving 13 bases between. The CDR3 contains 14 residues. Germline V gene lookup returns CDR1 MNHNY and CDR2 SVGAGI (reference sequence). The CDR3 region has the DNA TGTGCCAGCAGTTACTCGACGCGGGGCCACGAAGCTTTCTTT. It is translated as CASSYSTRGHEAFF.

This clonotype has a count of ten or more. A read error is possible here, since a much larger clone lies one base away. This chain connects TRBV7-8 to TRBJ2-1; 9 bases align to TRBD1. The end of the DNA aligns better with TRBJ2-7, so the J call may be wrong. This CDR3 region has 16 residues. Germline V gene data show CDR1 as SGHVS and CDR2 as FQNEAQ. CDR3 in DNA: TGTGCCAGCAGCTTGAGGACAGGGGAGTCCTACAATGAGCAGTACTTC. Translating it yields CASSLRTGESYNEQYF.

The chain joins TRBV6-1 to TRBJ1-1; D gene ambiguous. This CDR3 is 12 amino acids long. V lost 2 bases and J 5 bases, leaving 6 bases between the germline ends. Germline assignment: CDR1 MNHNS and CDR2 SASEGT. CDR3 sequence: CASSERWTEAFF. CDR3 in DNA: TGTGCCAGCAGTGAACGCTGGACTGAAGCTTTCTTT.